This T cell receptor beta chain was retrieved from a study of blood T cell repertoires in COVID-19. The wider study: Sites across the United States, Italy and Spain contributed samples from acute and convalescent COVID-19. The analysed material was cDNA or gDNA that came from T cells, B-cell-depleted T cells, or PBMCs.

V lost 3 bases and J 9 bases, leaving 15 bases between the germline ends. The CDR3 covers 13 residues. Germline assignment: CDR1 SGHDN and CDR2 FVKESK. The authors' processing: Cell counts per sample came from amplifying reference gene primers. Assay used: immunoSEQ multiplex PCR; TCRdb lists only in-frame clones, some missing. For V, J and clone size, that table is used; D and trimming come from the DNA. The sample lists 45,000 to 50,000 clones; 83% were seen once. This chain connects TRBV14 to TRBJ2-7; D not certain. What was sequenced was peripheral blood. This clonotype was obtained from a man older than 75 in a cohort sampled during active COVID-19. The CDR3 protein is CASSQANLGRQYF. CDR3 nucleotide sequence: TGTGCCAGCAGCCAGGCAAATCTGGGCAGGCAGTACTTC.